These 20 T cell receptor beta chains originate from one sample sequenced in a study of lymphopenia after photon versus proton radiotherapy. Libraries were prepared by immunoSEQ multiplex PCR; TCRdb keeps only in-frame clonotypes and omits some of them. The repertoire holds tens of thousands of clones, 75% to 90% seen once, with 11% in the top ten. Sequencing used peripheral blood, obtained from a patient treated with proton-based radiotherapy. The receptor set was obtained from an elderly man with esophageal cancer.

The J gene is TRBJ1-4, the V gene TRBV4-1; no firm D call. Looked up from germline, CDR1 is MGHRA and CDR2 is YSYEKL. V dropped 2 bases and J dropped 0 bases, with 10 bases sitting between them. This CDR3 contains 16 residues. The CDR3 nucleotides read TGCGCCAGCAGCCAACGCCTAGGTGCAACTAATGAAAAACTGTTTTTT. The encoded protein is CASSQRLGATNEKLFF.

The V gene is TRBV6-5, the J gene TRBJ1-2; weak D call: TRBD1 (5 bases). V lost 2 bases, J lost 4 bases, and 17 bases lay in between. Germline CDR1 MNHEY, CDR2 SVGAGI. The CDR3 runs 16 residues. CDR3 region: CASSYGPIDSSYGYTF. CDR3 sequence (DNA): TGTGCCAGCAGTTACGGCCCTATCGACAGTAGCTATGGCTACACCTTC.

This chain connects TRBV9 to TRBJ2-7; no clear D gene. The CDR3 contains 9 residues. Germline-derived CDR1 and CDR2 are SGDLS and YYNGEE. The V and J ends lost 9 bases and 6 bases respectively, with 7 bases between them. The CDR3 bases are TGTGCCACCCCTGGCGAGCAGTACTTC. It translates to CATPGEQYF.

This chain uses TRBV27 with TRBJ2-7; D possibly uses TRBD1 or TRBD2 (5 bases each). The CDR3 has 15 amino acids. Trimming shortened V by 6 bases and J by 3 bases, and 18 bases separated the two germline ends. The germline V gene has CDR1 MNHEY and CDR2 SMNVEV (reference sequence). This chain's CDR3 is CASRVRPGPVYEQYF. The CDR3 region has the DNA TGTGCCAGCAGGGTACGGCCGGGACCAGTCTACGAGCAGTACTTC.

The J gene is TRBJ2-7, the V gene TRBV20-1; D may correspond to TRBD1 or TRBD2 (5 bases each). Germline values: CDR1 DFQATT, CDR2 SNEGSKA (reference sequence). Trimming took 5 bases from V and 6 from J, leaving 8 bases between them. This CDR3 contains 10 residues. The CDR3 loop is CSAWDGEQYF. For the CDR3, the DNA is TGCAGTGCTTGGGACGGCGAGCAGTACTTC.

This clone was seen only a few times. J is TRBJ2-7 and V is TRBV6-5, with 9 bases matching TRBD1. Germline assignment: CDR1 MNHEY and CDR2 SVGAGI. The CDR3 runs 16 residues. V lost 0 bases and J lost 5; bases outside the gene matches: 8. The chain's CDR3 is CASSYSFRTGEHEQYF. In nucleotides, the CDR3 is TGTGCCAGCAGTTACTCGTTTAGGACAGGGGAACACGAGCAGTACTTC.

The chain joins TRBV7-3 to TRBJ1-4, with 11 bases identical to TRBD1. The V gene's germline CDR1 is SGHTA and CDR2 FQGTGA. This CDR3 contains 14 residues. V trimming: 3 bases; J trimming: 11 bases; junction bases outside the gene matches: 5. The CDR3 is CASSLGQGVGKLFF. CDR3 DNA: TGTGCCAGCAGCTTGGGACAGGGGGTTGGCAAACTGTTTTTT.

This clone has more than one count but fewer than ten. The chain carries TRBV30 and TRBJ1-3; no clear D. V lost 1 base and J 8 bases, leaving 12 bases between the germline ends. The CDR3 has 13 amino acids. Germline CDR1 reads GTSNPN; CDR2 reads SVGIG (reference sequence). As DNA, the CDR3 is TGTGCCTGGAGTGGGGTCTCGCGAGACACCATATATTTT. This translates into CAWSGVSRDTIYF. The complete variable domain, with remaining parts taken from reference TRBV30 and TRBJ1-3, reads SQTIHQWPATLVQPVGSPLSLECTVEGTSNPNLYWYRQAAGRGLQLLFYSVGIGQISSEVPQNLSASRPQDRQFILSSKKLLLSDSGFYLCAWSGVSRDTIYFGEGSWLTVV.

V is TRBV5-1 and J is TRBJ2-3; 7 nucleotides match TRBD2. The length of the CDR3 is 14 residues. Trimming removed 5 bases from V and 2 bases from J; junction bases left unmatched: 5. Germline-derived CDR1 and CDR2 are SGHRS and YFSETQ. CDR3 region: CASSGGRATDTQYF. CDR3 nucleotides: TGCGCCAGCAGTGGCGGGAGAGCCACAGATACGCAGTATTTT.

The V call is TRBV7-8, the J call TRBJ2-7; the match to TRBD1 covers 9 bases. The J segment lost 5 bases and the V segment lost 5 bases, leaving 10 bases of the junction unmatched. There are 15 residues in the CDR3. Germline CDR1 is SGHVS and CDR2 is FQNEAQ. The CDR3 loop is CASSPDRGSFNEQYF. The DNA for the CDR3 is TGTGCCAGCAGCCCAGACAGGGGGTCTTTTAACGAGCAGTACTTC.

This clone was found a few times. Other DNA sequences in this specimen translate into the identical CDR3. The gene calls are TRBV5-1 and TRBJ2-2; D possibly corresponds to TRBD2 (5 bases). The CDR3 runs 15 residues. Germline CDR1 and CDR2: SGHRS and YFSETQ. V lost 0 bases and J lost 0, with 6 bases in between. The CDR3 reads CASSLGGANTGELFF. CDR3 bases: TGCGCCAGCAGCTTGGGGGGAGCGAACACCGGGGAGCTGTTTTTT.

V usage is TRBV7-2 and J usage is TRBJ2-1; D gene uncertain. This CDR3 region has 15 residues. The V end lost 5 bases, the J end lost 2 bases, and 13 bases lay between the germline ends. CDR1 is SGHTA and CDR2 is FQGNSA in the germline V gene. CDR3 nucleotides: TGTGCCAGCAGCCCCGGAGTACGAACCTACAATGAGCAGTTCTTC. Translating it yields CASSPGVRTYNEQFF.

This chain joins TRBV2 and TRBJ2-3, with 9 positions matching TRBD1. The trim removed 7 bases at V and 7 bases at J, leaving 21 bases unmatched. CDR3 length equals 18 residues. CDR1 SNHLY and CDR2 FYNNEI come from the germline V gene. This chain's CDR3 is CASIGAVDRGISMYTQYF. Here the CDR3 DNA reads TGTGCCAGCATCGGCGCCGTAGACAGGGGGATATCCATGTATACGCAGTATTTT.

This clone has only one observation. The chain links TRBV20-1 to TRBJ2-7; D not certain. The CDR3 sequence is 11 residues long. Germline V gene lookup returns CDR1 DFQATT and CDR2 SNEGSKA (reference sequence). Trimming pared 5 bases from V and 7 bases from J, leaving 12 bases between. The DNA for the CDR3 is TGCAGTGCTCTAGATCATTGGGAGCAGTACTTC. Residues: CSALDHWEQYF.

The rearrangement links TRBV5-1 to TRBJ2-3; maybe TRBD1 (5 bases). Germline assignment: CDR1 SGHRS and CDR2 YFSETQ. Trimming took 0 bases from V and 5 from J, leaving 13 bases between them. The CDR3 spans 15 residues. The CDR3 here is CASSLGQKVGDTQYF. The CDR3 DNA is TGCGCCAGCAGCTTGGGACAGAAGGTTGGAGATACGCAGTATTTT.

This sequence joins TRBV6-5 and TRBJ1-1; D call uncertain. V was cut by 0 bases and J by 1 base, with 3 bases left in between. Per the germline V gene, CDR1 is MNHEY and CDR2 is SVGAGI. The CDR3 spans 13 residues. This CDR3 is CASSYSRNTEAFF. CDR3 DNA sequence: TGTGCCAGCAGTTACTCTAGGAACACTGAAGCTTTCTTT.

This chain links TRBV30 with TRBJ1-1; possible D gene TRBD1, 6 bases. CDR3 length: 14 amino acids. Germline-derived CDR1 and CDR2 are GTSNPN and SVGIG (reference sequence). The V and J ends lost 6 bases and 1 base respectively, with 15 bases between them. CDR3 loop: CACTPGHPNTEAFF. CDR3 DNA sequence: TGTGCCTGCACCCCGGGACACCCGAACACTGAAGCTTTCTTT.

This sequence joins TRBV10-1 and TRBJ2-1, with D perhaps matching TRBD1 (5 bases). Germline CDR1 and CDR2: WNHNN and SYGVQD (reference sequence). The CDR3 spans 14 residues. Trimming stripped 3 bases from V and 7 bases from J, with 13 bases between. CDR3 nucleotide sequence: TGCGCCAGCAGTGACGTACCGACAGTAAATGAGCAGTTCTTC. Protein: CASSDVPTVNEQFF.

V is TRBV5-1 and J is TRBJ1-2; D possibly corresponds to TRBD1 (5 bases). CDR3 size: 17 residues. V was cut by 2 bases and J by 3 bases, with 20 bases left in between. Germline V gives CDR1 SGHRS, CDR2 YFSETQ. The CDR3 DNA is TGCGCCAGCAGCTTCCTTGGGGGAACCGCCGTGGACTATGGCTACACCTTC. Translating gives CASSFLGGTAVDYGYTF.

The V and J genes are TRBV7-9 and TRBJ2-1, with 12 bases aligning to TRBD2. The junction had 8 bases not matched to a gene; V was cut back by 1 base and J by 10 bases. This CDR3 has 16 residues. Germline V gives CDR1 SEHNR, CDR2 FQNEAQ (reference sequence). As DNA, the CDR3 is TGTGCCAGCAGCTTAGAGGGACTAGCGGGTGGCTCGGAGCAGTTCTTC. Its protein product is CASSLEGLAGGSEQFF.